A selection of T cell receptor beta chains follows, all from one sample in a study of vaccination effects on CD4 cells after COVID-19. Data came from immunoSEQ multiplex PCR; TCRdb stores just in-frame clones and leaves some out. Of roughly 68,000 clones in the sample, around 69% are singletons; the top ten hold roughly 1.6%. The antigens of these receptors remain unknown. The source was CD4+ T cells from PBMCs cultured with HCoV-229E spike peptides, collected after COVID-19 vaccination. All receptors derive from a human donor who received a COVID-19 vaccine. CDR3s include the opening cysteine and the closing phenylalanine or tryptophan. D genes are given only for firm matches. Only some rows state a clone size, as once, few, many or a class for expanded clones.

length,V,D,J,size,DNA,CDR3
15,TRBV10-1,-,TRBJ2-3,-,TGCGCCAGCAGTGATTCAGCTCAGGGCACAGATACGCAGTATTTT,CASSDSAQGTDTQYF
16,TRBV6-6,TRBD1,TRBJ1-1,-,TGTGCCAGCAGCGGAGGACCGGGACAGGCGAACACTGAAGCTTTCTTT,CASSGGPGQANTEAFF
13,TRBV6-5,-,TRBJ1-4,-,TGTGCCAGCAGTCCCCGGACAGTTGAAAAACTGTTTTTT,CASSPRTVEKLFF
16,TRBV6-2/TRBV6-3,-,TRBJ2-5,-,TGTGCCAGCAGTTACGGGTCGGGTTTACGAGGAGAGACCCAGTACTTC,CASSYGSGLRGETQYF
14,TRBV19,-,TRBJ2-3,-,TGTGCCAGTAGTATCGGACCGGTACCCAATACGCAGTATTTT,CASSIGPVPNTQYF
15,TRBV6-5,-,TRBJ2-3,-,TGTGCCAGCTTACAGGGCGCAACGGGACCAGATACGCAGTATTTT,CASLQGATGPDTQYF
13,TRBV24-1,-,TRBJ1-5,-,TGTGCCACCAGTGTAAATAGCAATCAGCCCCAGCATTTT,CATSVNSNQPQHF
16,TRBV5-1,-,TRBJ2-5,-,TGCGCCAGCAGCTTGGCGGGCAGGGCCGGCCAAGAGACCCAGTACTTC,CASSLAGRAGQETQYF
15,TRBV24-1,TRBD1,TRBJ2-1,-,TGTGCCACCAGCCCCAGCCGGACAGGTCGGAATGAGCAGTTCTTC,CATSPSRTGRNEQFF
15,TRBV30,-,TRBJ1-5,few,TGTGCCTGGAGTGTACGGGACAAGGGCAATCAGCCCCAGCATTTT,CAWSVRDKGNQPQHF
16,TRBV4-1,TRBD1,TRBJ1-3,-,TGCGCCAGCAGCCAGGCTCAGGGGGCTTCTGGAAACACCATATATTTT,CASSQAQGASGNTIYF
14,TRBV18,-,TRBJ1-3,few,TGTGCCAGCTCATACGGGATCTCTGGAAACACCATATATTTT,CASSYGISGNTIYF
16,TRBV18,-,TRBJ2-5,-,TGTGCCAGCTCACCTCTTGGGCAACTTATCAAGGAGACCCAGTACTTC,CASSPLGQLIKETQYF
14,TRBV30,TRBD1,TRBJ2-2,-,TGTGCCTGGAATAGGGACAGGACAACCGGGGAGCTGTTTTTT,CAWNRDRTTGELFF
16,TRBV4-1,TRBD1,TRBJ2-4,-,TGCGCCAGCAGCTTCCTCTGGACAGGGCCGGTGAACATTCAGTACTTC,CASSFLWTGPVNIQYF
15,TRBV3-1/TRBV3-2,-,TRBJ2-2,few,TGTGCCAGCAGCCTCTCTGACACGGGTTCCGGGGAGCTGTTTTTT,CASSLSDTGSGELFF